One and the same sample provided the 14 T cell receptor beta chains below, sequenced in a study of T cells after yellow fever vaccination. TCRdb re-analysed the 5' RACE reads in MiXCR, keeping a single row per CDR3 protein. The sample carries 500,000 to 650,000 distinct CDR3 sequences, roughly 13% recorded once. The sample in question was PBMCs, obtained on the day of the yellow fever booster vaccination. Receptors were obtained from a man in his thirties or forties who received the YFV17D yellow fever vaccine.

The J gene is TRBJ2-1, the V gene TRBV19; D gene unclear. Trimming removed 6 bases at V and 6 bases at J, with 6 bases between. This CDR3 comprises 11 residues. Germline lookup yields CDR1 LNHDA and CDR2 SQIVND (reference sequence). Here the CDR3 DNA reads TGTGCCAGTAGGGGATTCAATGAGCAGTTCTTC. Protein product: CASRGFNEQFF. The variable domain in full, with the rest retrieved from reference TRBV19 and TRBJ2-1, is DGGITQSPKYLFRKEGQNVTLSCEQNLNHDAMYWYRQDPGQGLRLIYYSQIVNDFQKGDIAEGYSVSREKKESFPLTVTSAQKNPTAFYLCASRGFNEQFFGPGTRLTVL.

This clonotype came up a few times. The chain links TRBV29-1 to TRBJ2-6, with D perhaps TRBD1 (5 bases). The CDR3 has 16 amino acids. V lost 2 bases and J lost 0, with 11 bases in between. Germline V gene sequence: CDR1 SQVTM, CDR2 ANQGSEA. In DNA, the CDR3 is TGCAGCGTTGAATACAGGCCGAGCTCTGGGGCCAACGTCCTGACTTTC. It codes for CSVEYRPSSGANVLTF.

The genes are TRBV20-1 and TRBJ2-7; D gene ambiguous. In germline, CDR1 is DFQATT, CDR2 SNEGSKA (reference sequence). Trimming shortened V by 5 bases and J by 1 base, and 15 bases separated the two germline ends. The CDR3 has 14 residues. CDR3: CSASRNGHSYEQYF. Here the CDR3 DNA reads TGCAGTGCTTCCCGGAACGGTCATTCCTACGAGCAGTACTTC.

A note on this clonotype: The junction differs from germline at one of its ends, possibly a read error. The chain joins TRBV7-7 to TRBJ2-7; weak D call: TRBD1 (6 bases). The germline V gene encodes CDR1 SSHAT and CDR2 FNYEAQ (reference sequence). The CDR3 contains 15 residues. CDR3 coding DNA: TGTGCTAGCAGTCTTGGGGGCCCCGTATCCTACGAGCAGTACTTC. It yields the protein CASSLGGPVSYEQYF.

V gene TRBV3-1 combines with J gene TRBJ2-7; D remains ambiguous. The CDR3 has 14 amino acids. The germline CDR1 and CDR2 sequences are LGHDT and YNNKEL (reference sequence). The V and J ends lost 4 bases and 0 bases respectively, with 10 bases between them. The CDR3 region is CASSRRTSSYEQYF. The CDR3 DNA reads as TGTGCCAGCAGCCGCAGGACCAGCTCCTACGAGCAGTACTTC.

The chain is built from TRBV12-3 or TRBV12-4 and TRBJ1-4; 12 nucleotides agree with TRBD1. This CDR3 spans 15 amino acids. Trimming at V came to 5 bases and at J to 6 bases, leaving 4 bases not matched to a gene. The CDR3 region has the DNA TGTGCCAGCAGTCCACGGGACAGGGGGCATGAAAAACTGTTTTTT. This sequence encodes CASSPRDRGHEKLFF.

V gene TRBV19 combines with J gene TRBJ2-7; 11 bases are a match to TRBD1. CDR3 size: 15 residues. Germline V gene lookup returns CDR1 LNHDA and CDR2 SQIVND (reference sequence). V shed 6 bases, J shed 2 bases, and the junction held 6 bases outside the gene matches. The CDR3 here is CASSSGTGGPYEQYF. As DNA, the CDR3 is TGTGCCAGTAGCAGTGGGACAGGGGGACCCTACGAGCAGTACTTC.

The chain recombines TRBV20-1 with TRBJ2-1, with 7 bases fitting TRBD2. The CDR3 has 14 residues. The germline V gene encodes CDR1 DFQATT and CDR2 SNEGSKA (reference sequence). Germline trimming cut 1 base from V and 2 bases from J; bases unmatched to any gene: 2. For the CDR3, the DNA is TGCAGTGCTAGAGGGGACTATCCCTACAATGAGCAGTTCTTC. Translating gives CSARGDYPYNEQFF.

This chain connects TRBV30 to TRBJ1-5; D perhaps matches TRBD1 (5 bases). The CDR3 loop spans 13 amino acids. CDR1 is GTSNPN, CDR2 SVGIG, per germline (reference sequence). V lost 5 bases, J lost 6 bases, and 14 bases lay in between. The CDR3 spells CAWGGGEAQPQHF. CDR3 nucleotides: TGTGCCTGGGGCGGGGGAGAGGCTCAGCCCCAGCATTTT.

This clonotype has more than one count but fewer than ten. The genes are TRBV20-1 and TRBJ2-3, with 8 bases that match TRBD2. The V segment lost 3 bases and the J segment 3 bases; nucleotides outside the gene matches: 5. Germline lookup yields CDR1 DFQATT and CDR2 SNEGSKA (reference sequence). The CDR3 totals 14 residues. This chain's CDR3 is CSASTGGGTDTQYF. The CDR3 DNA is TGCAGTGCTAGTACGGGAGGGGGAACAGATACGCAGTATTTT.

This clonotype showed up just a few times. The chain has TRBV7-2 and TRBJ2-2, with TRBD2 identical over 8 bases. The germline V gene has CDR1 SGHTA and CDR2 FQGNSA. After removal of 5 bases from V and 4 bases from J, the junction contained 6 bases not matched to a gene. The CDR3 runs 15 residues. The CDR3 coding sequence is TGTGCCAGCAGCCCCCGGCTAGCGGGCACCGGGGAGCTGTTTTTT. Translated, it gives CASSPRLAGTGELFF. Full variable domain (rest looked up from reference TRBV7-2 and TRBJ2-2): GAGVSQSPSNKVTEKGKDVELRCDPISGHTALYWYRQSLGQGLEFLIYFQGNSAPDKSGLPSDRFSAERTGGSVSTLTIQRTQQEDSAVYLCASSPRLAGTGELFFGEGSRLTVL.

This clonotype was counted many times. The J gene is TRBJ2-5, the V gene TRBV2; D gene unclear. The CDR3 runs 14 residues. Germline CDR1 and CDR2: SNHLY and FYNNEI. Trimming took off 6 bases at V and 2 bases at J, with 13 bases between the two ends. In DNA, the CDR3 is TGTGCCAGCAGCCCGGAGCTGTTTCAAGAGACCCAGTACTTC. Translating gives CASSPELFQETQYF.

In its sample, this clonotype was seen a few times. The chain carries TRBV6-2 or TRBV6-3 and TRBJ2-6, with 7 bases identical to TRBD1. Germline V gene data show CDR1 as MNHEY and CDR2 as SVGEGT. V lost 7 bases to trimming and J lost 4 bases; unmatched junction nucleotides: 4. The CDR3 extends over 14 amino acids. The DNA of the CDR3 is TGTGCCAGCACCCAGACAGGGGGGGCCAACGTCCTGACTTTC. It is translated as CASTQTGGANVLTF.

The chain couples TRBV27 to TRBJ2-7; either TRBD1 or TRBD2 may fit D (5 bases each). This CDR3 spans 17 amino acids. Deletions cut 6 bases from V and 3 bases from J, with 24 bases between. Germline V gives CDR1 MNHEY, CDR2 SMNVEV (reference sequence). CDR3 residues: CASSTRRVGTPIYEQYF. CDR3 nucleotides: TGTGCCAGCAGCACCCGGCGGGTCGGGACGCCGATCTACGAGCAGTACTTC.